The 14 T cell receptor beta chains below were found in one sample sequenced in a study of blood T cell repertoires in COVID-19. Produced via immunoSEQ multiplex PCR; TCRdb's table is partial and in-frame only. The data show more than 300,000 clones, under 95% seen once. The specimen sequenced was PBMCs or T cells enriched from blood (not recorded which). The receptors stem from a woman between 25 and 40 years old who had recovered from COVID-19.

This clone was seen just once. The rearrangement links TRBV19 to TRBJ1-1; D call uncertain. V was clipped by 1 base and J by 2 bases, with 8 bases between them. There are 14 residues in the CDR3. Germline V gene data show CDR1 as LNHDA and CDR2 as SQIVND (reference sequence). CDR3 region: CASSIVGTNTEAFF. In DNA form, the CDR3 reads TGTGCCAGTAGTATAGTGGGCACTAACACTGAAGCTTTCTTT.

The CDR3 sequence: CASSKTLTGDYGYTF. DNA of the CDR3: TGTGCCAGCAGTAAAACTTTAACAGGGGACTATGGCTACACCTTC. The V and J genes are TRBV25-1 and TRBJ1-2, with 7 nucleotides matching TRBD1. V was clipped by 5 bases and J by 3 bases; unmatched bases: 9. The CDR3 is made up of 15 amino acids. Germline lookup yields CDR1 MGHDK and CDR2 SYGVNS.

A note on this clone: Mismatch with germline at one junction end may stem from a read error. The chain recombines TRBV29-1 with TRBJ1-5; TRBD1 matches 9 bases. The CDR3 is 13 amino acids. CDR1 and CDR2 from the germline V gene are SQVTM and ANQGSEA. The chain's CDR3 is CSAPGQGKQPQHF. For the CDR3, the DNA is TGCAGCGCCCCGGGACAGGGCAAACAGCCCCAGCATTTT. The full variable domain, with the rest looked up from reference TRBV29-1 and TRBJ1-5, is SAVISQKPSRDICQRGTSLTIQCQVDSQVTMMFWYRQQPGQSLTLIATANQGSEATYESGFVIDKFPISRPNLTFSTLTVSNMSPEDSSIYLCSAPGQGKQPQHFGDGTRLSIL.

The J gene is TRBJ2-3, the V gene TRBV4-3, with D tentatively TRBD2 (6 bases). Trimming shortened V by 0 bases and J by 2 bases, and 12 bases separated the two germline ends. The CDR3 length is 16 residues. Per germline, CDR1 LGHNA and CDR2 YSLEER. The CDR3 region has the DNA TGCGCCAGCAGCCAAGATATGGGAGGAAACACAGATACGCAGTATTTT. Residues: CASSQDMGGNTDTQYF.

V and J are TRBV6-5 and TRBJ2-7, with TRBD1 matching over 8 bases. CDR1 is MNHEY, CDR2 SVGAGI, per germline. The J segment lost 4 bases and the V segment lost 11 bases, leaving 7 bases of the junction unmatched. CDR3 length equals 12 residues. The CDR3 nucleotides read TGTGCCGCCGGGACAGGCTTTTACGAGCAGTACTTC. Amino acids: CAAGTGFYEQYF.

The chain employs TRBV27 and TRBJ1-1; D not certain. The V end was cut by 6 bases, the J end by 11 bases, with 16 bases between. The CDR3 is 12 residues long. Germline CDR1 is MNHEY and CDR2 is SMNVEV (reference sequence). CDR3 bases: TGTGCCAGCAGGTCGGCGGGAGAGGTGGCTTTCTTT. This sequence encodes CASRSAGEVAFF.

CDR3 bases: TGTGCCAGCAGCCGGGACAGTTCTTACGCTGGCTACACCTTC. Its protein product is CASSRDSSYAGYTF. This chain connects TRBV5-6 to TRBJ1-2; the match to TRBD1 covers 7 bases. The germline V gene encodes CDR1 SGHDT and CDR2 YYEEEE. The V segment lost 4 bases and the J segment 7 bases; nucleotides outside the gene matches: 10. This CDR3 has 14 amino acids.

The rearrangement uses TRBV19 and TRBJ1-1; 7 nucleotides align to TRBD1. Germline V gives CDR1 LNHDA, CDR2 SQIVND (reference sequence). This CDR3 spans 15 amino acids. V gave up 6 bases and J gave up 1 base; unmatched junction bases: 8. The CDR3 coding sequence is TGTGCCAGTAGCAAAACAGGGGTGGCGAACACTGAAGCTTTCTTT. Amino acids: CASSKTGVANTEAFF.

CDR3 DNA: TGTGCCAGCTCACCCCTTACAGGGACATACAATGAGCAGTTCTTC. Protein sequence: CASSPLTGTYNEQFF. The rearrangement links TRBV18 to TRBJ2-1, with D possibly TRBD1 on 6 matching bases. The CDR3 is 15 amino acids. Between the trimmed V and J ends, which lost 3 bases and 4 bases, there was a span of 13 bases. Germline V gene data show CDR1 as KGHSH and CDR2 as LQKENI. Full variable domain (missing parts from reference TRBV18 and TRBJ2-1): NAGVMQNPRHLVRRRGQEARLRCSPMKGHSHVYWYRQLPEEGLKFMVYLQKENIIDESGMPKERFSAEFPKEGPSILRIQQVVRGDSAAYFCASSPLTGTYNEQFFGPGTRLTVL.

The rearrangement uses TRBV18 and TRBJ2-5; the D is unclear. Germline V gene sequence: CDR1 KGHSH, CDR2 LQKENI. V was cut by 1 base and J by 3 bases, with 9 bases left in between. The CDR3 sequence is 14 residues long. CDR3 sequence: CASSPQPDKETQYF. CDR3 nucleotides: TGTGCCAGCTCACCACAACCCGACAAAGAGACCCAGTACTTC.

The chain recombines TRBV18 with TRBJ2-7; D remains ambiguous. CDR1 is KGHSH and CDR2 is LQKENI in the germline V gene. V was clipped by 3 bases and J by 0 bases, with 21 bases between them. This CDR3 has 18 residues. The CDR3 nucleotides are TGTGCCAGCTCACCCTGGTCACTGAGCAGCGATCGCTCCTACGAGCAGTACTTC. It yields the protein CASSPWSLSSDRSYEQYF.

The chain couples TRBV10-2 to TRBJ2-3; 7 nucleotides agree with TRBD1. The germline V gene has CDR1 WSHSY and CDR2 SAAADI. CDR3 length: 13 amino acids. V lost 10 bases to trimming and J lost 5 bases; unmatched junction nucleotides: 9. CDR3 sequence: CAINGQDGDTQYF. The DNA for the CDR3 is TGCGCCATCAACGGACAGGACGGAGATACGCAGTATTTT.

Comments on this clone: One end of the junction does not line up with germline, which may come from a read error. The J gene is TRBJ2-2, the V gene TRBV7-7, with a possible D match to TRBD2 (6 bases). The CDR3 is 17 amino acids. Per germline, CDR1 SSHAT and CDR2 FNYEAQ (reference sequence). CDR3 bases: TGTGCTAGCAGCTTATGCCAGGACTACAATAACACCGGGGAGCTGTTTTTT. It specifies CASSLCQDYNNTGELFF.

This clone occurred once. The chain combines TRBV5-4 with TRBJ2-3; 13 bases agree with TRBD2. The germline V gene encodes CDR1 SGHNT and CDR2 YYREEE (reference sequence). The V segment lost 4 bases and the J segment 4 bases; nucleotides outside the gene matches: 3. The CDR3 extends over 15 amino acids. Here the CDR3 reads CASSQLAGGSDTQYF. The DNA for the CDR3 is TGTGCCAGCAGCCAACTAGCGGGAGGGTCAGATACGCAGTATTTT. The entire variable domain, with the rest obtained from reference TRBV5-4 and TRBJ2-3, is as follows: ETGVTQSPTHLIKTRGQQVTLRCSSQSGHNTVSWYQQALGQGPQFIFQYYREEENGRGNFPPRFSGLQFPNYSSELNVNALELDDSALYLCASSQLAGGSDTQYFGPGTRLTVL.